This T cell receptor beta chain was captured in a study of blood T cell repertoires in COVID-19. The CDR3 contains 19 residues. Germline assignment: CDR1 LNHDA and CDR2 SQIVND (reference sequence). Trimming removed 3 bases from V and 2 bases from J; junction bases left unmatched: 15. Clones were sequenced by immunoSEQ multiplex PCR, and TCRdb holds only the in-frame ones, with some missing. The sample has approximately 85,000 clones; over 75% are singletons. The clonotype originates from a human donor in a cohort sampled during active COVID-19. The chain has TRBV19 and TRBJ1-3; 8 nucleotides agree with TRBD1. Material: peripheral blood. DNA for the CDR3: TGTGCCAGTAGTATCAGTACAGGGGGGCCGGGGAAGACTGGAAACACCATATATTTT. It translates to CASSISTGGPGKTGNTIYF.